These T cell receptor beta chains were read from a single sample in a study of shared clonotypes between healthy human individuals. The table came from immunoSEQ multiplex PCR; TCRdb's copy has only in-frame clones and leaves some out. Of some 800,000 clones in the sample, 90% to 95% were seen once. Material: naive CD8+ T cells sorted from blood. These receptors originate from a young man in good health. The CDR3 runs from the conserved cysteine through the conserved F or W. The D gene is left open where the match is weak. The listing skips clone size in some rows; elsewhere it reads once, few, many or a size class.

-	TRBJ2-1	-	TRBV9	TGTGCCAGCAGCGAGACCGGGCTCTCCTACAATGAGCAGTTCTTC	CASSETGLSYNEQFF
-	TRBJ2-1	-	TRBV27	TGTGCCAGCAGTTTGCTGGGGGGGCTAGCGACGGACAATGAGCAGTTCTTC	CASSLLGGLATDNEQFF
-	TRBJ2-1	-	TRBV9	TGTGCCAGCAGCAGCACCCATAGGGACCAGGGTGGTAGGCACAATGAGCAGTTCTTC	CASSSTHRDQGGRHNEQFF
TRBD2	TRBJ2-1	-	TRBV27	TGTGCCAGCAGTAGGCAAACTAGCGGGGTTGGTCTTGAGCAGTTCTTC	CASSRQTSGVGLEQFF
TRBD2	TRBJ2-2	-	TRBV28	TGTGCCAGCAGTCCCCCACACGGGAGGGCCAACACCGGGGAGCTGTTTTTT	CASSPPHGRANTGELFF
-	TRBJ2-1	-	TRBV27	TGTGCCAGCAGTTTATTCGCCGGGGGGCTAGATTACAATGAGCAGTTCTTC	CASSLFAGGLDYNEQFF
-	TRBJ2-1	-	TRBV10-2	TGCGCCAGCACCGGAGGGGTTTATGAGCAGTTCTTC	CASTGGVYEQFF
-	TRBJ1-5	-	TRBV28	TGTGCCAGCATTCCAGGAAGGGACCGGAGAGGCAATCAGCCCCAGCATTTT	CASIPGRDRRGNQPQHF
-	TRBJ2-5	-	TRBV10-2	TGCGCCAGCAGTGTAGGGCAGGGAGCACAAGAGACCCAGTACTTC	CASSVGQGAQETQYF
-	TRBJ2-1	-	TRBV6-5	TGTGCCAGCAGTTACGGGGGGCTTGCGTACAATGAGCAGTTCTTC	CASSYGGLAYNEQFF
-	TRBJ2-2	-	TRBV5-4	TGTGCCAGCAGCTCAGCTTATAACGGGGAGCTGTTTTTT	CASSSAYNGELFF
-	TRBJ2-3	-	TRBV7-2	TGTGCCAGCAGCTTAGGTTCAACAGATACGCAGTATTTT	CASSLGSTDTQYF
TRBD2	TRBJ2-1	-	TRBV7-8	TGTGCCAGCAGCTCACCGGGCGGGCGGGAGGACTACAATGAGCAGTTCTTC	CASSSPGGREDYNEQFF
-	TRBJ1-5	-	TRBV5-8	TGTGCCAGCAGCTTGGGGGCAGCTACTAGCAATCAGCCCCAGCATTTT	CASSLGAATSNQPQHF
TRBD2	TRBJ2-1	-	TRBV7-9	TGTGCCAGCAGCCCCCGGACTAGCTCTGAGCAGTTCTTC	CASSPRTSSEQFF
-	TRBJ1-1	once	TRBV27	TGTGCCAGCAGTTTATCCACAACGGGGGTGGGAGCTTTCTTT	CASSLSTTGVGAFF
-	TRBJ2-7	-	TRBV5-5	TGTGCCAGCAGCTTGGCCAGGGGTTCCTACGAGCAGTACTTC	CASSLARGSYEQYF
-	TRBJ2-7	-	TRBV12-1	-	CASSFARGSGVSYEQYF
TRBD1	TRBJ2-7	-	TRBV15	TGTGCCACCAGCATCAGCCGGGACAGAACTTCGTCCGAGCAGTACTTC	CATSISRDRTSSEQYF
-	TRBJ2-7	-	TRBV7-3	TGTGCCAGCAGCTTGTTTGGGGGAAGGGACTACGAGCAGTACTTC	CASSLFGGRDYEQYF
-	TRBJ2-1	-	TRBV19	TGTGCCAGTAGGCAGAGTAGCGGAATTTACAATGAGCAGTTCTTC	CASRQSSGIYNEQFF
-	TRBJ2-2	-	TRBV27	TGTGCCAGCAGTTTGGGCCCCGCCGGGGAGCTGTTTTTT	CASSLGPAGELFF
TRBD2	TRBJ2-7	-	TRBV29-1	TGCAGCGTTGAAGATCTCAGGACTAGCGGGAGTCGCTACGAGCAGTACTTC	CSVEDLRTSGSRYEQYF
TRBD2	TRBJ2-1	-	TRBV11-2	TGTGCCAGCAGCACCCTTCTAGCGGGAGACCGCAATGAGCAGTTCTTC	CASSTLLAGDRNEQFF
-	TRBJ1-1	-	TRBV9	TGTGCCAGCAGCGTAGAGGAAAGGGTTTGGACTGAAGCTTTCTTT	CASSVEERVWTEAFF
TRBD1	TRBJ2-3	-	TRBV28	TGTGCCAGCAGGGGACCCGACAGGGTTCAAGATACGCAGTATTTT	CASRGPDRVQDTQYF
TRBD1	TRBJ2-7	-	TRBV7-9	TGTGCCAGCAGCCTAGTAGGGGGCCAGGAGAACTACGAGCAGTACTTC	CASSLVGGQENYEQYF
-	TRBJ2-3	-	TRBV6-5	TGTGCCAGCAGTTACCGGGCCTGGGGCACAGATACGCAGTATTTT	CASSYRAWGTDTQYF
-	TRBJ2-5	-	TRBV5-4	TGTGCCAGCAGCTTGGTGGGTAGCGGTGAGACCCAGTACTTC	CASSLVGSGETQYF
-	TRBJ2-1	many	TRBV7-6	TGTGCCAGCAGCCCCGGTTACGAGCAGTTCTTC	CASSPGYEQFF
TRBD1	TRBJ2-1	few	TRBV29-1	TGCAGCGTTGAAAAGGGCAGGGGGCTGGATGAGCAGTTCTTC	CSVEKGRGLDEQFF
-	TRBJ2-1	-	TRBV28	TGTGCCAGCAGTCTCGCACTAGCTTCCTACTACAATGAGCAGTTCTTC	CASSLALASYYNEQFF
-	TRBJ2-7	few	TRBV10-3	TGTGCCATCAGTGACCAGGGGCCTGGGGAGCAGTACTTC	CAISDQGPGEQYF
TRBD1	TRBJ2-2	-	TRBV7-9	TGTGCCAGCAGCCCCCCCGGACAGGGTCGGCTGTTTTTT	CASSPPGQGRLFF
-	TRBJ2-3	-	TRBV5-1	TGCGCCAGCAGCTTGGGTAGCGCTTCTAGCACAGATACGCAGTATTTT	CASSLGSASSTDTQYF
-	TRBJ2-1	-	TRBV7-9	TGTGCCAGCAGCTTAGGTCAGGGATCTGACAATGAGCAGTTCTTC	CASSLGQGSDNEQFF
-	TRBJ2-7	-	TRBV5-6	TGTGCCAGCAGCTTCGGGACGACCTACGAGCAGTACTTC	CASSFGTTYEQYF
-	TRBJ2-1	-	TRBV28	TGTGCCAGCAGGAAAGGGGGAGCCTACAATGAGCAGTTCTTC	CASRKGGAYNEQFF
-	TRBJ2-7	-	TRBV7-9	TGTGCCAGCAGCGTCCTAGGACTCTCGACCTACGAGCAGTACTTC	CASSVLGLSTYEQYF
TRBD2	TRBJ2-1	-	TRBV15	TGTGCCACCACCTCGACTAGCGGGAGGTACAATGAGCAGTTCTTC	CATTSTSGRYNEQFF